A single sample is the source of the 21 T cell receptor beta chains below, sequenced in a study of T cell responses to AZD1222 COVID-19 vaccine. The protocol was immunoSEQ multiplex PCR, while the TCRdb copy is restricted to in-frame clones and leaves out a portion. Altogether 110,000 or so clones are present, 88% being singletons, with the ten largest covering over 10%. The source material was peripheral blood, sampled on day 0 of MenACWY control vaccination. These receptors came from an adult in good health.

This rearrangement joins TRBV11-2 to TRBJ2-1; a weak D match, TRBD1 (6 bases). From germline, CDR1 is SGHAT and CDR2 FQNNGV. This CDR3 region has 15 residues. The V end lost 5 bases, the J end lost 2 bases, and 13 bases lay between the germline ends. The CDR3, as DNA: TGTGCCAGCAGCCCCGCGAGACAGGCCTACAATGAGCAGTTCTTC. Its protein product is CASSPARQAYNEQFF.

This chain uses TRBV5-1 with TRBJ1-2; D unresolved. Trimming stripped 0 bases from V and 4 bases from J, with 13 bases between. From germline, CDR1 is SGHRS and CDR2 YFSETQ. This CDR3 is built from 15 residues. The CDR3 sequence: CASSLGSHSGYGYTF. In DNA, the CDR3 is TGCGCCAGCAGCTTGGGCAGCCATTCGGGCTATGGCTACACCTTC.

The CDR3 DNA is TGTGCCAGCAGCCATACAGGGGACGAGCAGTACTTC. It translates to CASSHTGDEQYF. This sequence joins TRBV14 and TRBJ2-7, with TRBD1 identical over 7 bases. CDR3 length: 12 residues. From germline, CDR1 is SGHDN and CDR2 FVKESK. J lost 5 bases, V lost 3 bases, and 1 base had no gene match.

In its sample, this clone was seen once. V gene TRBV10-3 combines with J gene TRBJ1-2; 7 nucleotides match TRBD1. V lost 2 bases and J lost 8; bases outside the gene matches: 8. The CDR3 has 14 residues. Germline CDR1 and CDR2: ENHRY and SYGVKD. CDR3 coding DNA: TGTGCCATCAGTGAGGACAGGGTCTCGGAAGGCTACACCTTC. It encodes CAISEDRVSEGYTF.

A few counts support this clone. This rearrangement joins TRBV5-4 to TRBJ2-7; weak D call: TRBD2 (6 bases). V gave up 3 bases and J gave up 0 bases, with 13 bases separating them. This CDR3 spans 15 amino acids. From germline, CDR1 is SGHNT and CDR2 YYREEE (reference sequence). The CDR3 loop reads CASSSHQGLSYEQYF. CDR3 coding DNA: TGTGCCAGCAGCTCTCACCAGGGACTCTCCTACGAGCAGTACTTC.

The V gene is TRBV30, the J gene TRBJ1-2; 9 nucleotides agree with TRBD1. This CDR3 region has 14 residues. Germline CDR1 and CDR2: GTSNPN and SVGIG (reference sequence). J gave up 2 bases and V 3 bases, and 4 bases lay outside the gene matches. This CDR3 is CAWSLGTGNYGYTF. The CDR3 coding sequence is TGTGCCTGGAGCCTAGGGACAGGGAACTATGGCTACACCTTC.

V and J are TRBV4-3 and TRBJ2-6; D remains unclear. The V gene lost 3 bases and the J gene lost 0 bases, with 18 bases spanning the gap. The germline V gene has CDR1 LGHNA and CDR2 YSLEER. The CDR3 consists of 19 residues. The CDR3, as DNA: TGCGCCAGCAGCCACGCAGGCGCAGGTTCTAGCTCTGGGGCCAACGTCCTGACTTTC. This encodes CASSHAGAGSSSGANVLTF.

About this clone: An end of the junction does not agree with germline; a read error may underlie this. The identical CDR3 is also encoded by other nucleotide sequences in the sample. This chain joins TRBV28 and TRBJ2-1, with 12 bases that match TRBD2. This CDR3 is built from 17 residues. CDR1 MDHEN and CDR2 SYDVKM come from the germline V gene. CDR3 DNA sequence: TGTGCCAGCAGTTCCCCGACTAGCGGGAGAAGATTGAATGAACAGTTCTTC. It is translated as CASSSPTSGRRLNEQFF.

The rearrangement joins TRBV7-8 to TRBJ1-5; D is unresolved. The CDR3 runs to 14 residues. The ends were cut back, 0 bases at V and 9 bases at J, with 12 bases in the middle. Germline CDR1 is SGHVS and CDR2 is FQNEAQ. In nucleotides, the CDR3 is TGTGCCAGCAGCTTAGCGAACCTCTTATCGCCCCAGCATTTT. This encodes CASSLANLLSPQHF. Together with reference TRBV7-8 and TRBJ1-5, the CDR3 gives the full variable domain: GAGVSQSPRYKVAKRGQDVALRCDPISGHVSLFWYQQALGQGPEFLTYFQNEAQLDKSGLPSDRFFAERPEGSVSTLKIQRTQQEDSAVYLCASSLANLLSPQHFGDGTRLSIL.

Only a few counts were recorded for this clone. This chain connects TRBV3-1 (or the pseudogene TRBV3-2) to TRBJ2-1, with 8 bases matching TRBD2. The CDR3 contains 14 residues. CDR1 is LGHDT, CDR2 YNNKEL, per germline (reference sequence). V lost 2 bases to trimming and J lost 9 bases; unmatched junction nucleotides: 6. The CDR3 sequence is CASSQSAGAGEQFF. For the CDR3, the DNA is TGTGCCAGCAGCCAATCAGCGGGAGCGGGTGAGCAGTTCTTC.

The chain couples TRBV12-2 to TRBJ1-5. TRBV12-2 is annotated as a pseudogene. CDR3 length: 11 residues. CDR3 in DNA: TGTGCAAGTCGCCCCTTTTGGGCCCAGCATTTT. This gives the protein CASRPFWAQHF.

J is TRBJ1-1 and V is TRBV3-1 (or the pseudogene TRBV3-2); no reliable D call. The V gene lost 0 bases and the J gene lost 6 bases, with 11 bases spanning the gap. Germline loops: CDR1 LGHDT, CDR2 YNNKEL (reference sequence). CDR3 length equals 14 residues. CDR3 DNA sequence: TGTGCCAGCAGCCAAGAAGATCCCGATCCTGAAGCTTTCTTT. It encodes CASSQEDPDPEAFF.

This chain connects TRBV13 to TRBJ2-7, with D maybe TRBD1 (7 bases). Germline loops: CDR1 PRHDT, CDR2 FYEKMQ (reference sequence). The CDR3 extends over 18 amino acids. V was trimmed by 4 bases and J by 2 bases, leaving 24 bases between them. The CDR3 loop reads CASSSRGTDWGGAYEQYF. Here the CDR3 DNA reads TGTGCCAGCAGCTCCCGGGGGACAGACTGGGGAGGAGCCTACGAGCAGTACTTC.

The rearrangement links TRBV9 to TRBJ1-2; possible D gene TRBD1, 6 bases. This CDR3 is 14 amino acids long. The germline V and J ends were trimmed by 0 bases and 3 bases, with 9 bases remaining between them. Germline CDR1 and CDR2: SGDLS and YYNGEE. DNA of the CDR3: TGTGCCAGCAGCGTAGGATCAGGGGACTATGGCTACACCTTC. Translation gives CASSVGSGDYGYTF.

The genes are TRBV7-2 and TRBJ1-2, with TRBD1 matching over 10 bases. Trimming removed 5 bases from V and 7 bases from J; junction bases left unmatched: 10. Per germline, CDR1 SGHTA and CDR2 FQGNSA. The CDR3 has 15 amino acids. In nucleotides, the CDR3 is TGTGCCAGCAGCCTCGGGGACAGGGGTGCTCGTGGCTACACCTTC. Its translation: CASSLGDRGARGYTF.

This sequence joins TRBV28 and TRBJ1-4, with D possibly TRBD1 on 6 matching bases. CDR3 size: 16 residues. CDR1 is MDHEN and CDR2 is SYDVKM in the germline V gene. V lost 6 bases to trimming and J lost 4 bases, with 18 bases between them. CDR3 DNA: TGTGCCAGCAGCCCCCGGGGGCCTCAAAGTAATGAAAAACTGTTTTTT. Amino acid sequence: CASSPRGPQSNEKLFF.

The V gene is TRBV9, the J gene TRBJ1-3; a possible D gene is TRBD1 (5 bases). CDR3 length equals 16 residues. Per the germline V gene, CDR1 is SGDLS and CDR2 is YYNGEE. V was shortened by 0 bases and J by 0 bases, with 10 bases between the two germline ends. This chain's CDR3 is CASSVVPGGSGNTIYF. In DNA, the CDR3 is TGTGCCAGCAGCGTAGTTCCGGGGGGCTCTGGAAACACCATATATTTT.

This clone was seen only once. The gene calls are TRBV6-5 and TRBJ1-2; D possibly corresponds to TRBD1 (5 bases). The CDR3 covers 15 residues. V gave up 7 bases and J gave up 4 bases, with 19 bases separating them. Germline loops: CDR1 MNHEY, CDR2 SVGAGI. CDR3 bases: TGTGCCAGCACTCTCACGGGGCAGGCTCCCTATGGCTACACCTTC. Protein: CASTLTGQAPYGYTF.

The rearrangement uses TRBV29-1 and TRBJ2-6; no definite D call. CDR3 size: 14 residues. Germline lookup yields CDR1 SQVTM and CDR2 ANQGSEA. Trimming shortened V by 7 bases and J by 0 bases, and 10 bases separated the two germline ends. The CDR3 nucleotides read TGCAGCGCTCTACAAGTCTCTGGGGCCAACGTCCTGACTTTC. Translated, it gives CSALQVSGANVLTF.

The chain employs TRBV30 and TRBJ1-1, with 8 bases matching TRBD1. Germline CDR1 and CDR2: GTSNPN and SVGIG (reference sequence). The CDR3 loop spans 14 amino acids. With 3 bases clipped from V and 0 bases from J, the junction kept 3 bases outside the gene matches. The CDR3 here is CAWSRGQVNTEAFF. The CDR3 bases are TGTGCCTGGAGCCGGGGACAGGTGAACACTGAAGCTTTCTTT.

CDR3 bases: TGTGCCAGCAGTTACTCGACCTATCAGCAGTTCTTC. It specifies CASSYSTYQQFF. The chain uses TRBV6-2 or TRBV6-3 and TRBJ2-1, with no clear D. CDR3 length equals 12 residues. V shed 0 bases and J shed 11 bases, with 8 bases lying between them. CDR1 is MNHEY and CDR2 is SVGEGT in the germline V gene.